Presented here are 10 T cell receptor beta chains from one specimen sequenced in a study of cytomegalovirus exposure and HLA in healthy donors. Sequenced by immunoSEQ multiplex PCR; TCRdb stores in-frame clones only, minus some. In the table there are over 110,000 clones, roughly 86% of which are singletons. Sequencing was performed on PBMCs. The origin of the receptors is a man between 18 and 29 years old in good health and CMV-seropositive.

The chain recombines TRBV19 with TRBJ1-2, with D possibly being TRBD1 (5 bases). From germline, CDR1 is LNHDA and CDR2 SQIVND (reference sequence). The CDR3 has 14 residues. With 3 bases removed from V and 4 bases from J, the gap between germline ends came to 12 bases. This CDR3 reads CASSIGHGGYGYTF. The CDR3 DNA reads TGTGCCAGTAGTATCGGACACGGCGGCTATGGCTACACCTTC. Full variable domain (rest looked up from reference TRBV19 and TRBJ1-2): DGGITQSPKYLFRKEGQNVTLSCEQNLNHDAMYWYRQDPGQGLRLIYYSQIVNDFQKGDIAEGYSVSREKKESFPLTVTSAQKNPTAFYLCASSIGHGGYGYTFGSGTRLTVV.

This clone was counted once. CDR3 region: CASRRDDEQFF. CDR3 bases: TGTGCCAGCAGGCGCGATGATGAGCAGTTCTTC. V is TRBV28 and J is TRBJ2-1; D unresolved. Deletions cut 6 bases from V and 8 bases from J, with 8 bases between. The germline gives CDR1 MDHEN, CDR2 SYDVKM. This CDR3 has 11 amino acids.

This chain links TRBV5-4 with TRBJ1-2; D is unresolved. Germline V gives CDR1 SGHNT, CDR2 YYREEE (reference sequence). The CDR3 runs 16 residues. V was shortened by 4 bases and J by 5 bases, with 21 bases between the two germline ends. CDR3 bases: TGTGCCAGCAGCGACCGGACTAGACAAGTCGGGTATGGCTACACCTTC. Translating it yields CASSDRTRQVGYGYTF.

V and J are TRBV18 and TRBJ1-5, with D perhaps matching TRBD1 (6 bases). Trimming shortened V by 5 bases and J by 6 bases, and 17 bases separated the two germline ends. This CDR3 region has 15 residues. The germline gives CDR1 KGHSH, CDR2 LQKENI. CDR3 sequence: CASSARQDLGQPQHF. CDR3 in DNA: TGTGCCAGCTCAGCACGACAGGACCTTGGTCAGCCCCAGCATTTT.

V gene TRBV10-3 combines with J gene TRBJ2-1; 7 bases are a match to TRBD2. This CDR3 region has 15 residues. The V and J ends lost 4 bases and 8 bases, in that order; junction bases with no gene match: 11. Germline assignment: CDR1 ENHRY and CDR2 SYGVKD. In DNA, the CDR3 is TGTGCCATCAGTGCCTCAATTAGCGGGTTTGATGAGCAGTTCTTC. It encodes CAISASISGFDEQFF.

This chain links TRBV6-5 with TRBJ2-1; the D gene is possibly TRBD2 (6 bases). The V gene's germline CDR1 is MNHEY and CDR2 SVGAGI. The CDR3 totals 14 residues. The germline V and J ends were trimmed by 5 bases and 8 bases, with 16 bases remaining between them. DNA of the CDR3: TGTGCCAGCAGTGGAGGGCCCGGAGGATATGAGCAGTTCTTC. Translating gives CASSGGPGGYEQFF.

The chain links TRBV27 to TRBJ2-1; tentatively, D is TRBD2 (6 bases). Per the germline V gene, CDR1 is MNHEY and CDR2 is SMNVEV (reference sequence). The germline V and J ends were trimmed by 6 bases and 8 bases, with 23 bases remaining between them. The CDR3 is made up of 16 amino acids. This chain's CDR3 is CASSPAAGRGMDEQFF. The CDR3 coding sequence is TGTGCCAGCAGCCCGGCTGCGGGGCGGGGCATGGATGAGCAGTTCTTC.

V is TRBV12-5 and J is TRBJ1-5; the match to TRBD1 covers 8 bases. The junction had 7 bases not matched to a gene; V was cut back by 6 bases and J by 6 bases. Germline V gene data show CDR1 as LGHNT and CDR2 as FRNRAP. This CDR3 has 14 amino acids. CDR3 loop: CASGTGQGGQPQHF. The CDR3 DNA reads TGTGCTAGTGGGACTGGACAGGGCGGTCAGCCCCAGCATTTT.

The chain uses TRBV13 and TRBJ2-5; 9 nucleotides match TRBD2. V gave up 3 bases and J gave up 4 bases; unmatched junction bases: 9. The CDR3 spans 16 residues. Germline V gene lookup returns CDR1 PRHDT and CDR2 FYEKMQ (reference sequence). CDR3 coding DNA: TGTGCCAGCAGCTTCTCCAGCGGGGGGCCGGTAGAGACCCAGTACTTC. Encoded protein: CASSFSSGGPVETQYF.

The chain links TRBV11-1 to TRBJ2-1, with TRBD2 matching over 12 bases. This CDR3 has 15 amino acids. Germline V gene data show CDR1 as SGHAT and CDR2 as FQDESV (reference sequence). Trimming cost V 5 bases and J 10 bases; bases outside gene matches: 9. CDR3: CASSTGWTSGEEQFF. The CDR3 coding sequence is TGTGCCAGCAGCACAGGGTGGACTAGCGGGGAGGAGCAGTTCTTC.